This is a list of T cell receptor beta chains from one sample in a study of T-cell reconstitution after alpha-beta-depleted transplantation in children. TCRdb reprocessed the PCR reads with MiXCR, giving one entry per CDR3 protein. Altogether 440,000 or so distinct CDR3 sequences are present, approximately 11% being singletons, with the ten largest covering about 5%. The material was PBMCs from the stem cell graft donor, obtained from the stem cell graft. Source of these receptors: a human donor who donated a stem cell graft to a child with acute myeloid leukemia. The CDR3 runs from the conserved cysteine through the conserved F or W. The D gene is left open where the match is weak. Not all rows give a size; the values are once, few, many and, for expanded clones, a class.

abundance: NA
j_gene: TRBJ2-7
v_gene: TRBV7-9
d_gene: NA
CDR3aa: CASSIRDTGLTDEQYF
CDR3nt: TGTGCCAGCAGCATCCGGGACACCGGACTAACCGACGAGCAGTACTTC

abundance: NA
j_gene: TRBJ1-1
v_gene: TRBV5-1
d_gene: NA
CDR3aa: CASSRYQGKDTEAFF
CDR3nt: TGCGCCAGCAGCCGTTACCAGGGGAAGGACACTGAAGCTTTCTTT

abundance: NA
j_gene: TRBJ2-3
v_gene: TRBV7-2
d_gene: NA
CDR3aa: CASSLFTTDTQYF
CDR3nt: TGTGCCAGCAGCTTATTTACCACAGATACGCAGTATTTT

abundance: few
j_gene: TRBJ2-1
v_gene: TRBV18
d_gene: NA
CDR3aa: CASSPQGGNEQFF
CDR3nt: TGTGCCAGCTCACCGCAAGGGGGGAATGAGCAGTTCTTC

abundance: few
j_gene: TRBJ2-7
v_gene: TRBV20-1
d_gene: TRBD2
CDR3aa: CSGTSGSEDEQYF
CDR3nt: TGCAGTGGGACTAGCGGGAGCGAGGACGAGCAGTACTTC

abundance: many
j_gene: TRBJ2-4
v_gene: TRBV12-3/TRBV12-4
d_gene: NA
CDR3aa: CASSQTGERNIQYF
CDR3nt: TGTGCCAGCAGCCAAACCGGGGAACGAAACATTCAGTACTTC

abundance: few
j_gene: TRBJ2-1
v_gene: TRBV20-1
d_gene: TRBD2
CDR3aa: CSATKRGTSIDNEQFF
CDR3nt: TGCAGTGCAACAAAACGTGGGACTAGCATTGACAATGAGCAGTTCTTC

abundance: few
j_gene: TRBJ2-5
v_gene: TRBV5-1
d_gene: NA
CDR3aa: CASSWGAAEETQYF
CDR3nt: TGCGCCAGCAGCTGGGGGGCCGCGGAAGAGACCCAGTACTTC

abundance: few
j_gene: TRBJ1-1
v_gene: TRBV6-1
d_gene: NA
CDR3aa: CASTPLRKGKNTEAFF
CDR3nt: TGTGCCAGCACCCCATTACGTAAGGGAAAGAACACTGAAGCTTTCTTT

abundance: NA
j_gene: TRBJ2-1
v_gene: TRBV4-1
d_gene: TRBD1
CDR3aa: CASSHPGQGSYNEQFF
CDR3nt: TGCGCCAGCAGCCATCCCGGACAGGGCTCCTACAATGAGCAGTTCTTC

abundance: few
j_gene: TRBJ1-5
v_gene: TRBV10-3
d_gene: NA
CDR3aa: CDSQSAPSDSPNQPQHF
CDR3nt: TGTGATTCTCAGTCCGCACCATCGGACAGCCCCAATCAGCCCCAGCATTTT

abundance: few
j_gene: TRBJ2-1
v_gene: TRBV6-1
d_gene: NA
CDR3aa: CASSSTAHEQFF
CDR3nt: TGTGCCAGCAGTTCTACGGCCCATGAGCAGTTCTTC

abundance: many
j_gene: TRBJ1-5
v_gene: TRBV3-1
d_gene: TRBD1
CDR3aa: CASSQRQGRPQHF
CDR3nt: TGTGCCAGCAGCCAAAGACAGGGCCGGCCCCAGCATTTT

abundance: few
j_gene: TRBJ1-5
v_gene: TRBV4-2
d_gene: TRBD1
CDR3aa: CASSQVGQGVVSNQPQHF
CDR3nt: TGTGCCAGCAGCCAAGTGGGGCAGGGGGTGGTTAGCAATCAGCCCCAGCATTTT

abundance: few
j_gene: TRBJ1-5
v_gene: TRBV6-5
d_gene: NA
CDR3aa: CASSQRQGGSNQPQHF
CDR3nt: TGTGCCAGCAGTCAGCGGCAGGGAGGGAGCAATCAGCCCCAGCATTTT

abundance: many
j_gene: TRBJ2-2
v_gene: TRBV5-1
d_gene: NA
CDR3aa: CASSPGTGRTGELFF
CDR3nt: TGCGCCAGCAGCCCGGGGACGGGTCGGACCGGGGAGCTGTTTTTT

abundance: NA
j_gene: TRBJ1-1
v_gene: TRBV7-2
d_gene: NA
CDR3aa: CASSVRQWNTEAFF
CDR3nt: TGTGCCAGCAGCGTAAGACAGTGGAACACTGAAGCTTTCTTT